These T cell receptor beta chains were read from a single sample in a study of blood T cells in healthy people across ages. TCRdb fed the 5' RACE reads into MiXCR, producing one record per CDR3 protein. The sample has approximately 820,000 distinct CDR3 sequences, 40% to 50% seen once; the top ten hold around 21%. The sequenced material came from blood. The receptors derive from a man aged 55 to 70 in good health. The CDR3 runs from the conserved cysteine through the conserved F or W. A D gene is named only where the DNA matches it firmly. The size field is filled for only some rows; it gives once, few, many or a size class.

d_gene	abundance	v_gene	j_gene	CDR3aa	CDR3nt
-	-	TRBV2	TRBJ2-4	CASRDLRGKNIQYF	TGTGCCAGCAGGGACTTACGGGGCAAAAACATTCAGTACTTC
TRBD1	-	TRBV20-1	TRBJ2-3	CSALGKTGDSTDTQYF	TGCAGTGCCTTGGGCAAGACAGGGGATAGCACAGATACGCAGTATTTT
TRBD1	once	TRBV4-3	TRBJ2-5	CASSQRDRGETQYF	TGCGCCAGCAGCCAGAGGGACAGGGGAGAGACCCAGTACTTC
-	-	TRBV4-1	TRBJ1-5	CASPRPRLFWGDQPQHF	TGCGCCAGCCCCCGACCACGGTTGTTCTGGGGGGATCAGCCCCAGCATTTT
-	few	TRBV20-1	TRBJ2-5	CSASSLAGRKETQYF	TGCAGTGCTAGTAGTTTGGCAGGGAGGAAAGAGACCCAGTACTTC
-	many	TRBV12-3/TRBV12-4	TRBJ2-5	CASSPGKTQYF	TGTGCCAGCAGCCCAGGGAAGACCCAGTACTTC
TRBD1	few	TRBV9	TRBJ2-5	CASSPGQGEETQYF	TGTGCCAGCAGCCCTGGACAGGGGGAAGAGACCCAGTACTTC
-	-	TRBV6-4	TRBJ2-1	CASGGQGRGKAYNEQFF	TGTGCCAGCGGTGGCCAGGGTAGGGGTAAGGCTTACAATGAGCAGTTCTTC
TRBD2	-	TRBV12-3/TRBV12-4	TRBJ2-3	CASCRSPLLRGGSGDTQYF	TGTGCCAGCTGCCGCTCCCCCCTCCTGCGGGGGGGCTCCGGAGATACGCAGTATTTT
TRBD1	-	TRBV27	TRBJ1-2	CASSLRTGEDYGYTF	TGTGCCAGCAGTTTGCGGACAGGGGAGGACTATGGCTACACCTTC
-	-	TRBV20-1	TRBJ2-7	CSASRSPGPSYEQYF	TGCAGTGCTAGTAGGTCGCCGGGGCCTTCCTACGAGCAGTACTTC
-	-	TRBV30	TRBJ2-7	CAWSSQGYEQYF	TGTGCCTGGAGTTCACAGGGTTACGAGCAGTACTTC
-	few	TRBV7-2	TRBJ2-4	CASSLSGQEKNIQYF	TGTGCCAGCAGCTTGTCCGGGCAGGAAAAAAACATTCAGTACTTC
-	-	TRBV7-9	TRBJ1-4	CASSLADWGSNEKLFF	TGTGCCAGCAGCTTAGCGGATTGGGGGAGCAATGAAAAACTGTTTTTT
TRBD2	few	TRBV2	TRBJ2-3	CASSETSGVTDTQYF	TGTGCCAGCAGTGAAACTAGCGGGGTGACAGATACGCAGTATTTT